Listed below are T cell receptor beta chains from one sample, sequenced in a study of blood T cell repertoires in COVID-19. TCRdb's table, derived via immunoSEQ multiplex PCR, lists solely in-frame clones and lacks some. This sample has roughly 500,000 clones, with roughly nine tenths found just once. Sequenced input: peripheral blood. The receptors stem from a man aged 18 to 35 with COVID-19, enrolled during active disease. The CDR3 runs from the conserved cysteine through the conserved F or W. D genes are given only for firm matches. Expanded clones get a size class; other rows say once, few or many, or leave the size out.

TGTGCCAGCAGCCTCTGGACAGGTGAGGAGACCCAGTACTTC,CASSLWTGEETQYF,TRBV3-1/TRBV3-2,.,TRBJ2-5,TRBD1
TGTGCCAGCACCTCAGGAACTAGCGGGAGGACCACCGGGGAGCTGTTTTTT,CASTSGTSGRTTGELFF,TRBV3-1/TRBV3-2,.,TRBJ2-2,TRBD2
TGTGCCAGCAGCCAAGAATTGGGACTTCGGGAGCAGTTCTTC,CASSQELGLREQFF,TRBV14,.,TRBJ2-1,.
TGCGCCAGCAGCTTGGCCGGACAGGGGGGCATTTCTGGAAACACCATATATTTT,CASSLAGQGGISGNTIYF,TRBV5-1,.,TRBJ1-3,TRBD1
TGTGCCAGTAACCGGTACTCTGGAAACACCATATATTTT,CASNRYSGNTIYF,TRBV19,.,TRBJ1-3,.
TGTGCCAGCAGCGTATATCGGGGGACAGGAGCCTACGAGCAGTACTTC,CASSVYRGTGAYEQYF,TRBV7-9,once,TRBJ2-7,TRBD1
TGTGCTAGTGGTTCTACGAGGGAAGGGCAGCCCCAGCATTTT,CASGSTREGQPQHF,TRBV12-5,.,TRBJ1-5,.
TGCGCCAGCAGCTCTGGAGGGTACTCTGGAAACACCATATATTTT,CASSSGGYSGNTIYF,TRBV5-1,.,TRBJ1-3,.
TGTGCCAGCAGTTACTCGGGAGGTGTGGGGGACGAGACCCAGTACTTC,CASSYSGGVGDETQYF,TRBV6-5,.,TRBJ2-5,.
TGTGCCAGCAGCCGACCGACTAGCCTGGACACCGGGGAGCTGTTTTTT,CASSRPTSLDTGELFF,TRBV3-1/TRBV3-2,.,TRBJ2-2,TRBD2
TGTGCCAGCAGCCGACAGGGGTCTGAAGCTTTCTTT,CASSRQGSEAFF,TRBV27,.,TRBJ1-1,TRBD1
TGTGCCAGCAGTTCCTCCTGGGACAGGGTAACTGAAAAACTGTTTTTT,CASSSSWDRVTEKLFF,TRBV6-5,.,TRBJ1-4,TRBD1
TGTGCTAGTGGTTTCTTGGAGACCCAGTACTTC,CASGFLETQYF,TRBV12-5,.,TRBJ2-5,.
TGTGCCAGCTCCCCCGGGGGAGCTACCTATTCACCCCTCCACTTT,CASSPGGATYSPLHF,TRBV28,.,TRBJ1-6,.
TGTGCCAGCAGTTCAGGGGCTGAAGCTTTCTTT,CASSSGAEAFF,TRBV12-3/TRBV12-4,.,TRBJ1-1,.
TGTGCCAGCACCCCCAACAGGCGTTTGTCGTCCGAAGCTTTCTTT,CASTPNRRLSSEAFF,TRBV27,once,TRBJ1-1,.
TGTGCCAGCCAGGAGGGCTACAATGAGCAGTTCTTC,CASQEGYNEQFF,TRBV5-4,.,TRBJ2-1,.
TGTGCCAGCAGCTCCCGGAGCGGGAGGGTACACACCGGGGAGCTGTTTTTT,CASSSRSGRVHTGELFF,TRBV5-4,.,TRBJ2-2,TRBD2
TGTGCCAGCAGCGATCGACAGAACACTGAAGCTTTCTTT,CASSDRQNTEAFF,TRBV9,.,TRBJ1-1,.
TGCGCCAGCAGCTGGCGGACTAGCGGGAGGGCCGGGGAGCTGTTTTTT,CASSWRTSGRAGELFF,TRBV5-1,.,TRBJ2-2,TRBD2
TGTGCCAGCAGCTTGGGTCAGGGGGACTATGGCTACACCTTC,CASSLGQGDYGYTF,TRBV5-5,.,TRBJ1-2,TRBD1
TGTGCCAGCAGTTACTCATTTGCGGCAGATGAAAAACTGTTTTTT,CASSYSFAADEKLFF,TRBV6-5,.,TRBJ1-4,.
TGTGCCAGCAGCTTATCTGCAGGGAGGTATGAGCAGTTCTTC,CASSLSAGRYEQFF,TRBV11-1,.,TRBJ2-1,.
TGTGCCAGCAGCTTAACGATGGCAGGGGATGGCTACACCTTC,CASSLTMAGDGYTF,TRBV7-3,.,TRBJ1-2,.
TGTGCCAGCAGCCAAGGTTGGCTAGCGGGGGGGCGCACCGGGGAGCTGTTTTTT,CASSQGWLAGGRTGELFF,TRBV3-1/TRBV3-2,.,TRBJ2-2,TRBD2
TGTGCCAGCAAAAGTACAGGGGGAGTCTGGTCCGGTAACTATGGCTACACCTTC,CASKSTGGVWSGNYGYTF,TRBV27,.,TRBJ1-2,TRBD1
TGCGCCAGCAGCTTGGGCGGGGGGACCTACGAGCAGTACTTC,CASSLGGGTYEQYF,TRBV5-1,.,TRBJ2-7,TRBD2
TGTGCCAGCCGGAGCTCCTATAATTCACCCCTCCACTTT,CASRSSYNSPLHF,TRBV6-4,.,TRBJ1-6,.
TGTGCCAGCAGGCAGCGGGAGGGAAGCACTGAAGCTTTCTTT,CASRQREGSTEAFF,TRBV2,.,TRBJ1-1,.
TGTGCCAGCAGCCGTACAGGGGGAACAGATACGCAGTATTTT,CASSRTGGTDTQYF,TRBV14,.,TRBJ2-3,TRBD1
TGTGCCAGCAGCTTATCCCGGGAGGGCCCCAACAATGAGCAGTTCTTC,CASSLSREGPNNEQFF,TRBV7-9,once,TRBJ2-1,TRBD2
TGTGCCAGCAGTTACGGGGGGGCACCCTACGAGCAGTACTTC,CASSYGGAPYEQYF,TRBV6-6,.,TRBJ2-7,.
TGTGCCAGCAGCGGACAGTTAAACATTCAGTACTTC,CASSGQLNIQYF,TRBV7-9,.,TRBJ2-4,.
TGTGCCAGCTGCACTGGTGACACTGAAGCTTTCTTT,CASCTGDTEAFF,TRBV2,.,TRBJ1-1,.
TGTGCCAGCGGGAGATACAATGAGCAGTTCTTC,CASGRYNEQFF,TRBV5-4,.,TRBJ2-1,.
TGTGCCAGCAGCTTAATTCGGCAGGGTGGGACCGGGGAGCTGTTTTTT,CASSLIRQGGTGELFF,TRBV7-8,.,TRBJ2-2,.
TGTGCCAGCAGCCACCGGACTAGCGGGCCCTCCTACGAGCAGTACTTC,CASSHRTSGPSYEQYF,TRBV3-1/TRBV3-2,.,TRBJ2-7,TRBD2
TGCGCCAGCACTTTTCAGGCGGGGAGGAACACTGAAGCTTTCTTT,CASTFQAGRNTEAFF,TRBV4-1,.,TRBJ1-1,.
TGTGCCAGCAGTGAGGGGCTGCCTACTGGAAACACCATATATTTT,CASSEGLPTGNTIYF,TRBV6-1,.,TRBJ1-3,.
TGTGCCATCAGTGAGCGGGGACTAGCGGGGGTAGGCGCCTACAATGAGCAGTTCTTC,CAISERGLAGVGAYNEQFF,TRBV10-3,.,TRBJ2-1,TRBD2
TGTGCCAGCAGCTTGGCCGGGGGGGGCAGGAACACTGAAGCTTTCTTT,CASSLAGGGRNTEAFF,TRBV5-4,.,TRBJ1-1,.
TGTGCCAGCAGCTTGCGGGAAGAAGAGACCCAGTACTTC,CASSLREEETQYF,TRBV13,.,TRBJ2-5,.
TGTGCCAGCAGTGTAGCGGGAAGTGGCACAGATACGCAGTATTTT,CASSVAGSGTDTQYF,TRBV6-4,.,TRBJ2-3,TRBD2
TGTGCCAGCAGCGGAGAAGGACAACTCACAGATACGCAGTATTTT,CASSGEGQLTDTQYF,TRBV9,.,TRBJ2-3,.
TGTGCCAGCAAGGAAACAGGGTACACCGGGGAGCTGTTTTTT,CASKETGYTGELFF,TRBV6-5,.,TRBJ2-2,.
TGTGCCAGCAGCCTACCGGGACAGGGTTTCTCTGAAGCTTTCTTT,CASSLPGQGFSEAFF,TRBV3-1/TRBV3-2,.,TRBJ1-1,TRBD1
TGCGCCAGCAGCTCCCTCCCCGGGACAGAGGGTTCACCCCTCCACTTT,CASSSLPGTEGSPLHF,TRBV5-1,.,TRBJ1-6,TRBD1
TGCAGCGTAGAACGCGGGAACACTGAAGCTTTCTTT,CSVERGNTEAFF,TRBV29-1,.,TRBJ1-1,.
TGTGCCAGCAGCTTCAAGTTCAGTCCAGGGGGGTATGGCTACACCTTC,CASSFKFSPGGYGYTF,TRBV5-4,.,TRBJ1-2,TRBD1
TGTGCCAGCACCTCCCAAGGGGGCCAACCCACCGGGGAGCTGTTTTTT,CASTSQGGQPTGELFF,TRBV11-3,.,TRBJ2-2,TRBD1
TGTGCCAGCAGTGAAGCTAGCGGGAGCTCCTACGAGCAGTACTTC,CASSEASGSSYEQYF,TRBV6-1,few,TRBJ2-7,TRBD2